Given below is one T cell receptor beta chain in context. This sample stems from a study of blood T cell repertoires in COVID-19. At the level of the study: T cells, B-cell-depleted T cells, or PBMCs provided the cDNA or gDNA that served as material.

CDR3 size: 16 residues. Losses at the gene ends were 4 bases for V and 0 bases for J; bases not matched to a gene: 7. Germline V CDR1 and CDR2: SGHDT, YYEEEE. Per the original methods: Estimation of nucleated cell counts was performed using reference gene primer amplification. Some clones are missing from TCRdb's copy, which holds only in-frame ones; the method was immunoSEQ multiplex PCR. The DNA gave D and trimming, while V, J and clone size come from that table. This sample carries about 340,000 clones, around 90% of them seen once, and the ten largest clones take roughly 3.4%. Material: peripheral blood. V gene TRBV5-6 combines with J gene TRBJ1-5, with 7 bases fitting TRBD1. The TCR sequence derives from a woman aged 18-29 years who had recovered from COVID-19. CDR3 bases: TGTGCCAGCAGCCGAACAACAGGGGTTAGCAATCAGCCCCAGCATTTT. Translated: CASSRTTGVSNQPQHF.